Presented here are 27 T cell receptor beta chains from one specimen sequenced in a study of response to subunit inactivated influenza vaccine. Via MiXCR, TCRdb re-called the RT-PCR reads, giving one row per CDR3 protein. The sample includes approximately 730,000 distinct CDR3 sequences, over 11% of them seen just once. The material sequenced was PBMCs from blood, taken roughly 2 weeks before vaccination. These receptors all come from a man over 45 who received an inactivated influenza vaccine.

The rearrangement links TRBV6-1 to TRBJ2-1; possible D gene TRBD2, 5 bases. CDR1 is MNHNS, CDR2 SASEGT, per germline. The V end was cut by 6 bases, the J end by 8 bases, with 14 bases between. The CDR3 covers 13 residues. The CDR3: CASSPWEPDEQFF. CDR3 coding DNA: TGTGCCAGCAGCCCATGGGAGCCTGATGAGCAGTTCTTC.

This clonotype was detected only a few times. The genes are TRBV7-9 and TRBJ1-1; TRBD1 aligns across 11 bases. The germline V gene has CDR1 SEHNR and CDR2 FQNEAQ (reference sequence). The CDR3 length is 16 residues. V lost 4 bases to trimming and J lost 5 bases; unmatched junction nucleotides: 9. CDR3 protein: CASSYPLDRGRTEAFF. The CDR3 region has the DNA TGTGCCAGCAGCTACCCCCTGGACAGGGGGCGAACTGAAGCTTTCTTT.

This clonotype was found many times. The rearrangement links TRBV5-1 to TRBJ2-2; TRBD1 agrees at 7 bases. V dropped 0 bases and J dropped 7; count of bases not matched to a gene: 6. Germline V gene sequence: CDR1 SGHRS, CDR2 YFSETQ. The CDR3 sequence is 15 residues long. Here the CDR3 reads CASSLAGQENGELFF. For the CDR3, the DNA is TGCGCCAGCAGCTTGGCCGGACAGGAAAACGGGGAGCTGTTTTTT.

This chain joins TRBV5-8 and TRBJ2-1; 9 nucleotides align to TRBD1. The CDR3 totals 16 residues. Germline V CDR1 and CDR2: SGHTS, YDEGEE. The trim removed 0 bases at V and 3 bases at J, leaving 4 bases unmatched. CDR3 region: CASSLAGTGIYNEQFF. The CDR3 DNA reads TGTGCCAGCAGCTTGGCGGGGACAGGGATCTACAATGAGCAGTTCTTC.

This clonotype was detected only a few times. Here the CDR3 reads CATSRDLGLAGTYEQFF. The CDR3 bases are TGTGCCACCAGCAGAGATCTAGGACTAGCGGGAACATATGAGCAGTTCTTC. The rearrangement joins TRBV15 to TRBJ2-1, with 12 bases matching TRBD2. Germline trimming cut 0 bases from V and 8 bases from J; bases unmatched to any gene: 8. CDR3 length: 17 amino acids. Germline V lookup: CDR1 LNHNV, CDR2 YYDKDF (reference sequence).

V usage is TRBV10-3 and J usage is TRBJ2-5; 7 bases agree with TRBD2. The CDR3 totals 11 residues. Per the germline V gene, CDR1 is ENHRY and CDR2 is SYGVKD. The junction had 3 bases not matched to a gene; V was cut back by 11 bases and J by 3 bases. CDR3 in amino acids: CAAGTKETQYF. CDR3 in DNA: TGTGCCGCCGGGACTAAAGAGACCCAGTACTTC.

V and J are TRBV5-1 and TRBJ2-7, with 9 positions matching TRBD1. CDR3 length equals 14 residues. After removal of 3 bases from V and 5 bases from J, the junction contained 6 bases not matched to a gene. Germline V gene data show CDR1 as SGHRS and CDR2 as YFSETQ. CDR3 coding DNA: TGCGCCAGCAGCTACAGGGGGCCAACCGACGAGCAGTACTTC. The encoded protein is CASSYRGPTDEQYF.

This clonotype showed up just a few times. V and J are TRBV4-3 and TRBJ2-1; 8 bases map to TRBD2. V was clipped by 0 bases and J by 2 bases; unmatched bases: 12. The CDR3 sequence is 19 residues long. CDR1 and CDR2 (germline): LGHNA, YSLEER. The CDR3: CASSQDLTSSGSPYNEQFF. CDR3 sequence (DNA): TGCGCCAGCAGCCAAGATCTAACCTCTAGCGGGTCACCCTACAATGAGCAGTTCTTC.

This rearrangement joins TRBV5-1 to TRBJ2-2; D possibly corresponds to TRBD1 (5 bases). CDR1 and CDR2 from the germline V gene are SGHRS and YFSETQ. The CDR3 spans 14 residues. Trimming took off 4 bases at V and 6 bases at J, with 13 bases between the two ends. The CDR3 nucleotides are TGCGCCAGCAGCCGTGGGGCGGTCCCCGGGGAGCTGTTTTTT. Translated: CASSRGAVPGELFF.

J is TRBJ1-5 and V is TRBV27, with D possibly matching TRBD1 (5 bases). The CDR3 spans 15 residues. Germline V gene sequence: CDR1 MNHEY, CDR2 SMNVEV (reference sequence). The CDR3 loop reads CVEQGGTYSNQPQHF. The CDR3 bases are TGTGTGGAGCAGGGCGGTACCTATAGCAATCAGCCCCAGCATTTT.

This clonotype was seen a few times. The chain joins TRBV3-1 to TRBJ2-1, with D perhaps TRBD2 (6 bases). This CDR3 spans 15 amino acids. Looked up from germline, CDR1 is LGHDT and CDR2 is YNNKEL (reference sequence). V lost 1 base, J lost 5 bases, and 12 bases lay in between. CDR3 region: CASSQGTIRNNEQFF. CDR3 sequence (DNA): TGTGCCAGCAGCCAAGGGACTATACGGAACAATGAGCAGTTCTTC.

A few counts support this clonotype. The chain recombines TRBV18 with TRBJ2-1; possibly TRBD1 or TRBD2 for D (7 bases each). Germline V gene sequence: CDR1 KGHSH, CDR2 LQKENI. V was pared by 5 bases and J by 6 bases, with 20 bases between. The CDR3 has 16 residues. This chain's CDR3 is CASSRESGKGANEQFF. The CDR3 DNA follows: TGTGCCAGCTCAAGGGAAAGCGGGAAGGGGGCCAATGAGCAGTTCTTC. Together with reference TRBV18 and TRBJ2-1, the CDR3 gives the full variable domain: NAGVMQNPRHLVRRRGQEARLRCSPMKGHSHVYWYRQLPEEGLKFMVYLQKENIIDESGMPKERFSAEFPKEGPSILRIQQVVRGDSAAYFCASSRESGKGANEQFFGPGTRLTVL.

This clonotype was detected a few times. The genes are TRBV7-2 and TRBJ2-7; 8 bases match TRBD1. This CDR3 comprises 14 residues. V trimming: 5 bases; J trimming: 1 base; junction bases outside the gene matches: 4. Per the germline V gene, CDR1 is SGHTA and CDR2 is FQGNSA. In DNA form, the CDR3 reads TGTGCCAGCAGCGTGGGACAGGTATCCTACGAGCAGTACTTC. Its translation: CASSVGQVSYEQYF. Looking up the rest from reference TRBV7-2 and TRBJ2-7 gives the full variable domain: GAGVSQSPSNKVTEKGKDVELRCDPISGHTALYWYRQSLGQGLEFLIYFQGNSAPDKSGLPSDRFSAERTGGSVSTLTIQRTQQEDSAVYLCASSVGQVSYEQYFGPGTRLTVT.

The chain has TRBV4-2 and TRBJ1-4, with D uncertain. Germline CDR1 LGHNA, CDR2 YNFKEQ. CDR3 length equals 15 residues. Trimming shortened V by 2 bases and J by 7 bases, and 14 bases separated the two germline ends. The CDR3 coding sequence is TGTGCCAGCAGCCAAAGGGCCGGGGTAGTTGAAAAACTGTTTTTT. This encodes CASSQRAGVVEKLFF.

This clonotype appeared many times. The gene calls are TRBV6-2 or TRBV6-3 and TRBJ1-2; D remains ambiguous. Germline-derived CDR1 and CDR2 are MNHEY and SVGEGT. This CDR3 has 16 residues. V was shortened by 6 bases and J by 0 bases, with 17 bases between the two germline ends. For the CDR3, the DNA is TGTGCCAGCAGCCATCCCGCCCTCAGGTCTAACTATGGCTACACCTTC. It encodes CASSHPALRSNYGYTF.

This clonotype was observed a few times. This chain uses TRBV2 with TRBJ2-3, with D unclear. V was shortened by 4 bases and J by 5 bases, with 13 bases between the two germline ends. The CDR3 totals 14 residues. CDR1 and CDR2 from the germline V gene are SNHLY and FYNNEI. Here the CDR3 reads CASSVLLARDTQYF. CDR3 coding DNA: TGTGCCAGCAGTGTTCTCCTGGCGAGAGATACGCAGTATTTT.

This clonotype was found a few times. The chain links TRBV15 to TRBJ2-1; weak D call: TRBD1 (5 bases). This CDR3 region has 12 residues. Germline V lookup: CDR1 LNHNV, CDR2 YYDKDF (reference sequence). V was cut by 5 bases and J by 7 bases, with 9 bases left in between. CDR3 region: CATSAHRNEQFF. CDR3 DNA: TGTGCCACCAGCGCCCACAGGAATGAGCAGTTCTTC.

This clonotype was picked up a small number of times. The CDR3 nucleotides are TGTGCCAGCAGTTACGCAGGGACTGTCGATGAGCAGTTCTTC. Amino acid sequence: CASSYAGTVDEQFF. This chain links TRBV6-5 with TRBJ2-1; maybe TRBD2 (6 bases). Trimming removed 2 bases from V and 8 bases from J, with 13 bases in between. The germline V gene encodes CDR1 MNHEY and CDR2 SVGAGI. The CDR3 consists of 14 residues.

This clonotype was observed a few times. The chain is built from TRBV12-3 or TRBV12-4 and TRBJ1-5; unclear D gene. With 3 bases removed from V and 5 bases from J, the gap between germline ends came to 14 bases. CDR3 length equals 15 residues. The CDR3 spells CASSFVSGWDQPQHF. CDR3 DNA sequence: TGTGCCAGCAGTTTTGTATCCGGTTGGGATCAGCCCCAGCATTTT.

At least ten counts were recorded for this clonotype. This chain joins TRBV28 and TRBJ2-3, with D possibly matching TRBD1 (5 bases). V gave up 2 bases and J gave up 6 bases, with 15 bases separating them. Per germline, CDR1 MDHEN and CDR2 SYDVKM. This CDR3 is built from 15 residues. The CDR3, as DNA: TGTGCCAGCAGTTTAGATCTGCAGGGCCAGGATACGCAGTATTTT. It translates to CASSLDLQGQDTQYF.

This clonotype has a handful of counts. The V and J genes are TRBV10-3 and TRBJ2-5, with D possibly matching TRBD1 (6 bases). V lost 4 bases and J lost 2, with 11 bases in between. Germline V CDR1 and CDR2: ENHRY, SYGVKD. The CDR3 extends over 14 amino acids. The CDR3 DNA reads TGTGCCATCAGTGGACAGGTAGAGCAAGAGACCCAGTACTTC. This translates into CAISGQVEQETQYF.

Only a few counts were recorded for this clonotype. The genes are TRBV11-1 and TRBJ2-3; 8 bases map to TRBD2. The J segment lost 4 bases and the V segment lost 2 bases, leaving 5 bases of the junction unmatched. Germline V gene lookup returns CDR1 SGHAT and CDR2 FQDESV (reference sequence). The CDR3 is made up of 15 amino acids. Written as DNA, the CDR3 is TGTGCCAGCAGCTTAACAGCGGGGGCCTCAGATACGCAGTATTTT. Translated, it gives CASSLTAGASDTQYF.

The V call is TRBV5-1, the J call TRBJ2-1; TRBD2 aligns across 7 bases. V lost 2 bases to trimming and J lost 4 bases; unmatched junction nucleotides: 6. CDR1 and CDR2 from the germline V gene are SGHRS and YFSETQ. This CDR3 spans 15 amino acids. The CDR3 DNA is TGCGCCAGCAGCTTTACGAGCGGGGTATACAATGAGCAGTTCTTC. Encoded protein: CASSFTSGVYNEQFF.

By sample share, this clonotype is medium-sized (0.01 to 0.1%). V is TRBV3-1 and J is TRBJ2-7; D unresolved. Germline CDR1 reads LGHDT; CDR2 reads YNNKEL (reference sequence). Between the trimmed V and J ends, which lost 0 bases and 2 bases, there was a span of 11 bases. The CDR3 covers 15 residues. Written as DNA, the CDR3 is TGTGCCAGCAGCCAAGAGGCGTCTTTTACCTACGAGCAGTACTTC. Translating it yields CASSQEASFTYEQYF.

This clonotype showed up just a few times. This rearrangement joins TRBV4-3 to TRBJ1-5; D is undetermined. There are 13 residues in the CDR3. Germline V CDR1 and CDR2: LGHNA, YSLEER. V was trimmed by 0 bases and J by 7 bases, leaving 7 bases between them. Here the CDR3 reads CASSQDFAQPQHF. In DNA form, the CDR3 reads TGCGCCAGCAGCCAAGATTTCGCCCAGCCCCAGCATTTT.

This clonotype was seen many times. The V and J genes are TRBV6-2 or TRBV6-3 and TRBJ2-3; TRBD2 is a possible D gene (6 bases). This CDR3 comprises 15 residues. Between the trimmed V and J ends, which lost 2 bases and 3 bases, there was a span of 12 bases. Germline V lookup: CDR1 MNHEY, CDR2 SVGEGT. The CDR3 sequence is CASSYDSGTTDTQYF. The CDR3, as DNA: TGTGCCAGCAGTTACGATAGCGGAACTACAGATACGCAGTATTTT.

V is TRBV6-1 and J is TRBJ2-7, with D perhaps given as TRBD1 or TRBD2 (5 bases each). Germline CDR1 is MNHNS and CDR2 is SASEGT. The V end lost 6 bases, the J end lost 5 bases, and 17 bases lay between the germline ends. The CDR3 is 14 residues long. CDR3 in DNA: TGTGCCAGCAGCCGCCGAGGGGAGTTCCACGAGCAGTACTTC. Protein: CASSRRGEFHEQYF.